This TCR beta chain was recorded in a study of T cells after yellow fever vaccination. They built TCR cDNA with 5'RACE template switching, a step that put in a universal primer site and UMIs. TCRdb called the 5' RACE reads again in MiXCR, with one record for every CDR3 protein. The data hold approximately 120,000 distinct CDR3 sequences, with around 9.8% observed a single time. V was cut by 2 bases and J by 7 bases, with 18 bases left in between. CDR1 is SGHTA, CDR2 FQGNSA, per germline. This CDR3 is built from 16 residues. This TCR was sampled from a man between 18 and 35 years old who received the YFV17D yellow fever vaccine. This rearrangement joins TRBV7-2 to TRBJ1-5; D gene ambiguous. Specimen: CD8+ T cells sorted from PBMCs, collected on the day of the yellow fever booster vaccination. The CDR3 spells CASSLRPHKRRQPQHF. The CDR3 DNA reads TGTGCCAGCAGCTTAAGGCCCCACAAAAGGCGACAGCCCCAGCATTTT. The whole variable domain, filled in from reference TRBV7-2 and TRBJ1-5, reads GAGVSQSPSNKVTEKGKDVELRCDPISGHTALYWYRQSLGQGLEFLIYFQGNSAPDKSGLPSDRFSAERTGGSVSTLTIQRTQQEDSAVYLCASSLRPHKRRQPQHFGDGTRLSIL.